A single sample is the source of the 5 T cell receptor beta chains below, sequenced in a study of cytomegalovirus exposure and HLA in healthy donors. Use of 60 Vbeta and 13 Jbeta primers characterized the PCR. Method: immunoSEQ multiplex PCR; TCRdb's copy keeps in-frame clones and lacks some. Of 150,000 or so clones in the sample, 80% were seen once. Sequencing was carried out using PBMCs. The receptors shown here come from a woman aged 40-49 years in good health and CMV-seropositive.

The chain joins TRBV9 to TRBJ2-7; 9 bases line up with TRBD2. The CDR3 is 15 amino acids. The trim removed 4 bases at V and 3 bases at J, leaving 8 bases unmatched. Per the germline V gene, CDR1 is SGDLS and CDR2 is YYNGEE. CDR3 amino acids: CASSPRGAGGYEQYF. The CDR3 DNA is TGTGCCAGCAGCCCCCGGGGAGCGGGAGGCTACGAGCAGTACTTC.

The chain carries TRBV11-2 and TRBJ2-1; possible D gene TRBD2, 6 bases. Germline CDR1 reads SGHAT; CDR2 reads FQNNGV. The CDR3 covers 15 residues. The ends were cut back, 5 bases at V and 13 bases at J, with 24 bases in the middle. The CDR3 DNA follows: TGTGCCAGCAGCCTCAACGGGCAGATACTAGCAGAACAGTTCTTC. Encoded protein: CASSLNGQILAEQFF.

The V and J genes are TRBV4-2 and TRBJ2-5, with D perhaps matching TRBD2 (5 bases). The CDR3 has 15 residues. Trimming removed 4 bases at V and 2 bases at J, with 14 bases between. CDR1 is LGHNA, CDR2 YNFKEQ, per germline. As DNA, the CDR3 is TGTGCCAGCAGCCCCCGGACTTCGTCGCAAGAGACCCAGTACTTC. This encodes CASSPRTSSQETQYF.

This clone turned up a few times. The rearrangement links TRBV28 to TRBJ1-5, with 9 bases fitting TRBD1. This CDR3 comprises 15 residues. The V segment lost 8 bases and the J segment 6 bases; nucleotides outside the gene matches: 11. CDR1 and CDR2 from the germline V gene are MDHEN and SYDVKM. Written as DNA, the CDR3 is TGTGCCAGCGTCCAGGGACAGGGTCTGAGTCAGCCCCAGCATTTT. The encoded protein is CASVQGQGLSQPQHF.

The V and J genes are TRBV6-5 and TRBJ1-5; D gene uncertain. The CDR3 extends over 13 amino acids. The germline V gene has CDR1 MNHEY and CDR2 SVGAGI. Trimming removed 6 bases from V and 4 bases from J, with 10 bases in between. The CDR3 protein is CASSNKWNQPQHF. The DNA of the CDR3 is TGTGCCAGCAGCAACAAATGGAATCAGCCCCAGCATTTT.